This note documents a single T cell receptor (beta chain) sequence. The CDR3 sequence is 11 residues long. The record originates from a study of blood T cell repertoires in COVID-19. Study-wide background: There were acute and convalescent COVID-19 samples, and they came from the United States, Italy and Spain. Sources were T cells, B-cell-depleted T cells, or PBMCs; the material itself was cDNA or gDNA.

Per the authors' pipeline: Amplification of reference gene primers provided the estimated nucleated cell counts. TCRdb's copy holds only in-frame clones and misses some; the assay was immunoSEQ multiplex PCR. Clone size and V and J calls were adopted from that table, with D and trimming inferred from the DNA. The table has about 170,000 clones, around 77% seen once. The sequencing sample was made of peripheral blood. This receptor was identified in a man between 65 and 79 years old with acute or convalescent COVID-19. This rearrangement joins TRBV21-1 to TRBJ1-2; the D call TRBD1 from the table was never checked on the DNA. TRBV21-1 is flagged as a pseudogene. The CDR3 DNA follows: TGTGCCAGGGACAGGAGCTATGGCTACACCTTC. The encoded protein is CARDRSYGYTF.